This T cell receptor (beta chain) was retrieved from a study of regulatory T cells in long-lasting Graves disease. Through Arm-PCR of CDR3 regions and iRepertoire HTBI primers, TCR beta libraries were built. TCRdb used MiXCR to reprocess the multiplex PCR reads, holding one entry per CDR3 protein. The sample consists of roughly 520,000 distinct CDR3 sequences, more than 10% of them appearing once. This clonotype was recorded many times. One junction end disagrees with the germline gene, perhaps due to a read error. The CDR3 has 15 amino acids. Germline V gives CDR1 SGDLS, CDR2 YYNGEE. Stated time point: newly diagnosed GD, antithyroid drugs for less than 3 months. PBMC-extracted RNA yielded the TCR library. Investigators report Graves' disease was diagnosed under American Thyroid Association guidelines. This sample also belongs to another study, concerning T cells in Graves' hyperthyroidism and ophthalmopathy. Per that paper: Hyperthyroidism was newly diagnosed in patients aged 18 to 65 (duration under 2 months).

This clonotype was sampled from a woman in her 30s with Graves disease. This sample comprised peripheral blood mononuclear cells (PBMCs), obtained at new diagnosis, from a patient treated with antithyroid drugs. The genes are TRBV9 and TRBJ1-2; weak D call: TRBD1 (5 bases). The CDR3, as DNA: TGTGCCAGCAGCGTATCGCCCGACGGGGCCTATGGCTGCACCTTC. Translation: CASSVSPDGAYGCTF.